One T cell receptor (beta chain) is described in this entry. The antigen remains unidentified. CDR3 length: 14 residues. Looked up from germline, CDR1 is SQVTM and CDR2 is ANQGSEA. Deletions cut 4 bases from V and 4 bases from J, with 17 bases between. These data belong to a study of T cell responses to AZD1222 COVID-19 vaccine. The study's findings and limits: There were mostly white British donors and more females than males, and clonal diversity was possibly underestimated.

This table comes from immunoSEQ multiplex PCR, and its TCRdb copy is limited to in-frame clones, with some not included. The sample lists about 110,000 clones; over 75% were seen once. The source was peripheral blood, collected 28 days after the second AZD1222 dose. This sequence originates from an adult who received the AZD1222 COVID-19 vaccine. This rearrangement joins TRBV29-1 to TRBJ2-7, with D possibly being TRBD2 (6 bases). CDR3 sequence reads: CSVGGDHNLYEQYF. The CDR3 DNA sequence: TGCAGCGTTGGGGGGGACCACAACCTATACGAGCAGTACTTC.